These 5 T cell receptor beta chains originate from one sample sequenced in a study of blood T cell repertoires in COVID-19. Only in-frame clones appear in the TCRdb table, and some are missing; sequencing was by immunoSEQ multiplex PCR. The sample gives 150,000 to 200,000 clones, about 89% of which show up once; roughly 2.8% is in the top ten. Sequencing was performed on peripheral blood. These receptors were collected from a man aged 55-75 years with acute or convalescent COVID-19.

The rearrangement links TRBV2 to TRBJ2-1; D not certain. This CDR3 comprises 12 residues. Trimming left V 5 bases short and J 7 bases short, with 9 bases between. In germline, CDR1 is SNHLY, CDR2 FYNNEI. In DNA, the CDR3 is TGTGCCAGCAGTTTAGATCGGAATGAGCAGTTCTTC. Protein: CASSLDRNEQFF.

The chain recombines TRBV7-2 with TRBJ2-7; D is undetermined. CDR1 is SGHTA, CDR2 FQGNSA, per germline. The CDR3 runs to 15 residues. V gave up 0 bases and J gave up 0 bases, with 9 bases separating them. The CDR3 DNA sequence: TGTGCCAGCAGCTTAGCGCGGCTGAGCTCCTACGAGCAGTACTTC. It translates to CASSLARLSSYEQYF.

The chain links TRBV2 to TRBJ2-7; weak D call: TRBD1 (7 bases). V was pared by 6 bases and J by 6 bases, with 24 bases between. The length of the CDR3 is 16 residues. Germline V gene lookup returns CDR1 SNHLY and CDR2 FYNNEI. In DNA, the CDR3 is TGTGCCAGCAGCCGCAGGGGGGTTGGGGGCCCCTCCGAGCAGTACTTC. It specifies CASSRRGVGGPSEQYF.

The V and J genes are TRBV4-1 and TRBJ1-5; D might be TRBD1 (6 bases). V was pared by 5 bases and J by 7 bases, with 21 bases between. The CDR3 covers 16 residues. The germline V gene has CDR1 MGHRA and CDR2 YSYEKL. The CDR3 protein is CASSKGGSRGGQPQHF. The CDR3 nucleotides read TGCGCCAGCAGCAAGGGGGGGAGCAGGGGAGGACAGCCCCAGCATTTT.

Details on this clone: At the DNA level, this CDR3 is encoded by other sequences in the same sample as well. This chain links TRBV6-5 with TRBJ1-6; TRBD1 agrees at 9 bases. V lost 8 bases to trimming and J lost 7 bases; unmatched junction nucleotides: 3. The germline V gene has CDR1 MNHEY and CDR2 SVGAGI. The CDR3 consists of 13 residues. The CDR3 sequence: CASRTGENSPLHF. In DNA, the CDR3 is TGTGCCAGCCGGACAGGGGAAAATTCACCCCTCCACTTT.